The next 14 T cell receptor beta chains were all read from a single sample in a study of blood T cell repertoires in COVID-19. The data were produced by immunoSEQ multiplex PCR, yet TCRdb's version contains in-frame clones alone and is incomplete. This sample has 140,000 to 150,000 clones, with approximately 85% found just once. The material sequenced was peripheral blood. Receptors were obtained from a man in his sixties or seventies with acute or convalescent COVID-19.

This CDR3 is CASSFGGTGETQYF. CDR3 DNA: TGTGCCAGCAGCTTTGGCGGGACCGGGGAGACCCAGTACTTC. This chain joins TRBV5-4 and TRBJ2-5; D is perhaps TRBD2 (6 bases). Trimming left V 2 bases short and J 5 bases short, with 13 bases between. The V gene's germline CDR1 is SGHNT and CDR2 YYREEE (reference sequence). The CDR3 consists of 14 residues. The entire variable domain, with the rest obtained from reference TRBV5-4 and TRBJ2-5, is as follows: ETGVTQSPTHLIKTRGQQVTLRCSSQSGHNTVSWYQQALGQGPQFIFQYYREEENGRGNFPPRFSGLQFPNYSSELNVNALELDDSALYLCASSFGGTGETQYFGPGTRLLVL.

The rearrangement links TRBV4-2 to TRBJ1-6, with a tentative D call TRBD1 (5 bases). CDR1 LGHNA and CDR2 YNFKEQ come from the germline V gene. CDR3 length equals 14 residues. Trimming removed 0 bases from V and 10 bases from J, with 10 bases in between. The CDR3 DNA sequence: TGTGCCAGCAGCCAAGACAGGGCAACCTCACCCCTCCACTTT. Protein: CASSQDRATSPLHF.

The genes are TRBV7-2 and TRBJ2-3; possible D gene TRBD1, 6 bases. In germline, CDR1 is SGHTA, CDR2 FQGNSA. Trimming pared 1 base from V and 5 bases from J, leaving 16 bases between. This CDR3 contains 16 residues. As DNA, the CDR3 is TGTGCCAGCAGCTTAGACAGGGCCGGGGTGAAAGATACGCAGTATTTT. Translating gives CASSLDRAGVKDTQYF. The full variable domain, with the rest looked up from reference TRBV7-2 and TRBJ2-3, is GAGVSQSPSNKVTEKGKDVELRCDPISGHTALYWYRQSLGQGLEFLIYFQGNSAPDKSGLPSDRFSAERTGGSVSTLTIQRTQQEDSAVYLCASSLDRAGVKDTQYFGPGTRLTVL.

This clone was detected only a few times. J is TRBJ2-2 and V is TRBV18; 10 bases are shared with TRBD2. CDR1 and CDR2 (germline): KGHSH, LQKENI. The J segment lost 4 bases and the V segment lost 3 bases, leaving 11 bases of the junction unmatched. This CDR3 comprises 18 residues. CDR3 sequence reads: CASSPSIAGGRSTGELFF. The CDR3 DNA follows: TGTGCCAGCTCACCGAGTATAGCGGGAGGACGATCCACCGGGGAGCTGTTTTTT.

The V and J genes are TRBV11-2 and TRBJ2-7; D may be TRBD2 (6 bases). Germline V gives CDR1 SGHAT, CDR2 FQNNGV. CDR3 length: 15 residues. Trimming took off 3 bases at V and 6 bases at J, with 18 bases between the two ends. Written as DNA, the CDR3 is TGTGCCAGCAGCTTGGAGGGGACTCCAGCAACCGAGCAGTACTTC. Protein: CASSLEGTPATEQYF.

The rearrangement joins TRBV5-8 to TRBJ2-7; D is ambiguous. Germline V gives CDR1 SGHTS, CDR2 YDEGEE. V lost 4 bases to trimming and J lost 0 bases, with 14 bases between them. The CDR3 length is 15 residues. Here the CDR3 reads CASSPRSAASYEQYF. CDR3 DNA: TGTGCCAGCAGCCCCAGGTCGGCAGCCTCCTACGAGCAGTACTTC.

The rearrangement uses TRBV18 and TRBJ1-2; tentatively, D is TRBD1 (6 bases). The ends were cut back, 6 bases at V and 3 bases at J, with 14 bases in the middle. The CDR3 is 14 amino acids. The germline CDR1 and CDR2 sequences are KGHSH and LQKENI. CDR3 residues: CASSPTGRYYGYTF. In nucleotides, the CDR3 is TGTGCCAGCTCGCCTACAGGGCGGTACTATGGCTACACCTTC.

The DNA of the CDR3 is TGTGCCAGCAGTTTTGAGCAGGGCGGAAAACTGTTTTTT. Residues: CASSFEQGGKLFF. The chain carries TRBV6-4 and TRBJ1-4, with D perhaps matching TRBD1 (5 bases). There are 13 residues in the CDR3. V lost 5 bases and J 10 bases, leaving 14 bases between the germline ends. Per germline, CDR1 MRHNA and CDR2 SNTAGT.

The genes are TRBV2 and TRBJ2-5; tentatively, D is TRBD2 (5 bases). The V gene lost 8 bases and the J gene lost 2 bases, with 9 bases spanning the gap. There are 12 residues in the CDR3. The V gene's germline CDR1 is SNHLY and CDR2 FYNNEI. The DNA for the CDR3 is TGTGCCAGCGGGAGTCAGCAAGAGACCCAGTACTTC. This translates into CASGSQQETQYF.

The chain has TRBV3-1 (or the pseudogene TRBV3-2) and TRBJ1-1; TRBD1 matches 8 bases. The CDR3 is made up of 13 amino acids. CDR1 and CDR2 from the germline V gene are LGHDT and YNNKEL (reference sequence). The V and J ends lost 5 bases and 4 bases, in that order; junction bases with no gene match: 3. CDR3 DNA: TGTGCCAGCAGCTCGGACAGGGTCACTGAAGCTTTCTTT. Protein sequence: CASSSDRVTEAFF.

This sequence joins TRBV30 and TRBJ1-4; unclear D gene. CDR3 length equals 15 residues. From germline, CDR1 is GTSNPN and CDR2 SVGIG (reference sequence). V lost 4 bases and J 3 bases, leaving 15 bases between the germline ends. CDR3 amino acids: CAWTRVLAPNEKLFF. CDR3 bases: TGTGCCTGGACCCGGGTTCTAGCCCCTAATGAAAAACTGTTTTTT.

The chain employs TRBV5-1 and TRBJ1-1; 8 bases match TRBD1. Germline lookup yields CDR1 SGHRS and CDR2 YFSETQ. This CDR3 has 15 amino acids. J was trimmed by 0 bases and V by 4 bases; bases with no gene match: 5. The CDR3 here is CASSPRQGMNTEAFF. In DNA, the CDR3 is TGCGCCAGCAGCCCGAGACAGGGGATGAACACTGAAGCTTTCTTT.

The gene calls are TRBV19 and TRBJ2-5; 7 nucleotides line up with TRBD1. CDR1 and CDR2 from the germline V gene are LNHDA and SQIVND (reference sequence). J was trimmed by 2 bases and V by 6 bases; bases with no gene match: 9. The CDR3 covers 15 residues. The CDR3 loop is CASSVLRGQQETQYF. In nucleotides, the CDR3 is TGTGCCAGTAGCGTCTTAAGGGGACAGCAAGAGACCCAGTACTTC.

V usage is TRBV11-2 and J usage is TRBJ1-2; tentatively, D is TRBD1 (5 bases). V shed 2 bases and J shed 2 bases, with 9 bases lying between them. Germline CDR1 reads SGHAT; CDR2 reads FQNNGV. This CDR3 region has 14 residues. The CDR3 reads CASSLKTENYGYTF. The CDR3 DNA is TGTGCCAGCAGCTTAAAGACAGAGAACTATGGCTACACCTTC.